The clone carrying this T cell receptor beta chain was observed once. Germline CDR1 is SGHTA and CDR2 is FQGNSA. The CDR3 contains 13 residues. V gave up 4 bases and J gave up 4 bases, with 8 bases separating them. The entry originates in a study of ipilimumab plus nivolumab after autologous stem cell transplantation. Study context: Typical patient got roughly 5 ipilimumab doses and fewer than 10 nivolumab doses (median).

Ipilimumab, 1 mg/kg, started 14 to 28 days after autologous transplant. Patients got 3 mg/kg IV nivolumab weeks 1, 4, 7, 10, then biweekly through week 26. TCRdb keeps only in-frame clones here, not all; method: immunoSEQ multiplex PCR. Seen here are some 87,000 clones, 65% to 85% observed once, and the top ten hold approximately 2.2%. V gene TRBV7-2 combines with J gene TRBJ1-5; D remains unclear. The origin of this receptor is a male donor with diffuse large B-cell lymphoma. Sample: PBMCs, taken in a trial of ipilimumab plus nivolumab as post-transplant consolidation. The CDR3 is CASSSKVNQPQHF. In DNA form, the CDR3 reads TGTGCCAGCAGCTCTAAGGTGAATCAGCCCCAGCATTTT.